One and the same sample provided the 6 T cell receptor beta chains below, sequenced in a study of CD8+ T cells in alopecia areata. It was cDNA, reverse transcribed from extracted RNA, that served as the sequencing template. Using immunoSEQ multiplex PCR, the repertoire was profiled, and TCRdb retains in-frame clones only, with some absent. The sample includes 160,000 or so clones, about 53% of them seen just once. The material was CD8+ T cells sorted from blood, obtained at week 0. These receptors all stem from a human donor with alopecia areata.

This chain joins TRBV10-3 and TRBJ2-5; TRBD2 aligns across 10 bases. Germline trimming cut 0 bases from V and 0 bases from J; bases unmatched to any gene: 7. Germline V lookup: CDR1 ENHRY, CDR2 SYGVKD. The CDR3 loop spans 18 amino acids. CDR3 protein: CAISESRSSGSYQETQYF. The CDR3 nucleotides are TGTGCCATCAGTGAGTCGAGGTCTAGCGGGAGTTACCAAGAGACCCAGTACTTC.

As for this clone: This likely came from a read error, as a far larger clone is one base away. Distinct nucleotide sequences in the sample also encode this CDR3. The chain combines TRBV2 with TRBJ2-7; TRBD1 matches 8 bases. The CDR3 consists of 17 residues. From germline, CDR1 is SNHLY and CDR2 FYNNEI. Trimming cost V 6 bases and J 3 bases; bases outside gene matches: 16. Here the CDR3 reads CASSARLGQGEGYEQYF. The CDR3 coding sequence is TGTGCCAGCAGCGCGAGGCTTGGACAGGGTGAGGGCTACGAGCAGTACTTC.

This clone was observed a handful of times. The rearrangement uses TRBV6-6 and TRBJ2-2; D is undetermined. The CDR3 spans 12 residues. Germline V lookup: CDR1 MNHNY, CDR2 SVGAGI (reference sequence). V was clipped by 2 bases and J by 3 bases, with 1 base between them. CDR3 amino acids: CASSYDTGELFF. CDR3 coding DNA: TGTGCCAGCAGTTACGACACCGGGGAGCTGTTTTTT.

J is TRBJ2-6 and V is TRBV4-3, with D perhaps matching TRBD1 (6 bases). This CDR3 is 19 amino acids long. Trimming took off 3 bases at V and 0 bases at J, with 18 bases between the two ends. Germline V gene lookup returns CDR1 LGHNA and CDR2 YSLEER. CDR3: CASSQDPQGSTSGANVLTF. The CDR3 DNA follows: TGCGCCAGCAGCCAGGATCCACAGGGTTCGACCTCTGGGGCCAACGTCCTGACTTTC.

The rearrangement uses TRBV15 and TRBJ2-3; D gene uncertain. From germline, CDR1 is LNHNV and CDR2 YYDKDF (reference sequence). The CDR3 is made up of 12 amino acids. Trimming removed 0 bases from V and 9 bases from J, with 7 bases in between. CDR3 residues: CATSREGSTQYF. The CDR3 coding sequence is TGTGCCACCAGCAGAGAGGGCTCAACGCAGTATTTT.

The chain is built from TRBV2 and TRBJ1-5; D call uncertain. The CDR3 totals 12 residues. Trimming left V 4 bases short and J 4 bases short, with 5 bases between. Germline V lookup: CDR1 SNHLY, CDR2 FYNNEI. CDR3 loop: CASSAVNQPQHF. CDR3 DNA: TGTGCCAGCAGTGCTGTAAATCAGCCCCAGCATTTT.